This T cell receptor (beta chain) was sequenced for a study of blood T cell repertoires in COVID-19 (TCRdb year 2020). Regarding the complete study: Samples covering the acute and convalescent phases of COVID-19 were provided by collaborators in the United States, Italy and Spain. Sample metadata almost always included a de-identified subject ID, COVID-19 status, age in years and sex. Deeply sampled blood TCRbeta repertoires from subjects exposed to, actively infected with, or recovered from COVID-19 were included in the dataset. Where HLA class I and class II types were available, the types were taken from metadata supplied by the sample provider, not from assay-based typing. The prospective study material was composed of cDNA or gDNA derived from T cells, B-cell-depleted T cells, or PBMCs. The samples were drawn from two sources: the first 160 participants of the ongoing ImmuneRACE study, and 1,254 subjects contributed by 6 global collaborators. The repertoires were made available in a free public database intended to serve as a resource for research on the immune response to SARS-CoV-2.

TCRbeta CDR3 regions were amplified from genomic DNA by means of the immunoSEQ Assay, a bias-controlled multiplex PCR. Processing in the source paper ran as follows. The number of nucleated cells in each sample was estimated from the amplification of reference gene primers within the assay. Sequence reads were collapsed and filtered to measure the absolute abundance of every unique TCRbeta CDR3 rearrangement. Productive Simpson clonality was computed per sample as the square root of Simpson's diversity index over productive rearrangements. The immuneACCESS repertoire file appears here via TCRdb, limited to in-frame rearrangements. These files lack a portion of the clones; in checked studies, under half of the deficit traces to unresolved V genes, and the cause of the others is not known. The DNA was the basis for D and trimming; V, J and clone size are from that table. The sample table contains about 180,000 clones; only one count was recorded for about nine tenths of them. The ten biggest clones cover roughly 9% of the sample.

Participants in the prospective study were aged roughly 18 to 100 years, lived in over 20 United States geographic areas, and enrolled through a virtual design. In the prospective study, cohorts were assigned on the basis of participant-reported clinical history obtained from a screening survey and a study questionnaire. ImmuneRACE Cohort 3 recovered participants were defined by two consecutive negative NP/OP PCR tests, healthcare professional clearance, or symptom resolution. Each participant in the prospective study had whole blood, serum and a nasopharyngeal or oropharyngeal swab collected by mobile phlebotomists. Over a roughly 2-month period, participants in the prospective study had the option of providing additional blood draws and questionnaires. Prospective study blood samples were shipped either frozen or at room temperature before DNA extraction. Points on this clone: The specificity of this receptor is unknown. Base qualities are not recorded, but no much larger clone differs from it by a single base.

Study-level results and caveats: The quantity of clinical and demographic metadata differed by source and by participant and was supplied without curation.

This receptor was obtained from a woman aged 18-35 years who had recovered from COVID-19. Sequenced sample: PBMCs or T cells enriched from blood (not recorded which).

The nucleotides read TGTGCCAGCAGCTTAGATGAGGGGACAGGGTCATGGAATGAGCAGTTCTTC. It encodes CASSLDEGTGSWNEQFF. Recombination connected TRBV11-2 to TRBJ2-1, with 9 middle bases fitting TRBD1. The germline V gene yields SGHAT for CDR1 and FQNNGV for CDR2. The CDR3 covers 17 residues, taking in both the cysteine and the phenylalanine. Only the CDR3 part of the read is kept: 51 bases, read in frame from the first base. Trimming leaves V shorter by 0 bases and J shorter by 7 bases, with the junction holding 10 bases beyond the gene matches.